This TCR beta chain was sequenced during a study of blood T cell repertoires in COVID-19. In the study overall: Samples representing acute and convalescent COVID-19 were sourced from the United States, Italy and Spain.

This clone was detected only once. Authors' processing steps: Amplification of reference gene primers provided the estimated nucleated cell counts. The method was immunoSEQ multiplex PCR; TCRdb's version includes in-frame clones alone and lacks a portion of them. V and J calls and clone size are those listed in that table; D and trimming were worked out from the DNA. The top ten hold roughly 7% of the sample, which has about 230,000 clones, approximately 83% seen once. The CDR3 has 16 amino acids. CDR1 is SGHTA, CDR2 FQGNSA, per germline. Trimming removed 4 bases from V and 1 base from J; junction bases left unmatched: 6.

The rearrangement uses TRBV7-2 and TRBJ1-2; 10 positions match TRBD1. The receptor was isolated from a woman in her forties or fifties with acute or convalescent COVID-19. The sample comprised peripheral blood. The CDR3 here is CASSSSDRGHNYGYTF. As DNA, the CDR3 is TGTGCCAGCAGCTCATCAGACAGGGGGCATAACTATGGCTACACCTTC.